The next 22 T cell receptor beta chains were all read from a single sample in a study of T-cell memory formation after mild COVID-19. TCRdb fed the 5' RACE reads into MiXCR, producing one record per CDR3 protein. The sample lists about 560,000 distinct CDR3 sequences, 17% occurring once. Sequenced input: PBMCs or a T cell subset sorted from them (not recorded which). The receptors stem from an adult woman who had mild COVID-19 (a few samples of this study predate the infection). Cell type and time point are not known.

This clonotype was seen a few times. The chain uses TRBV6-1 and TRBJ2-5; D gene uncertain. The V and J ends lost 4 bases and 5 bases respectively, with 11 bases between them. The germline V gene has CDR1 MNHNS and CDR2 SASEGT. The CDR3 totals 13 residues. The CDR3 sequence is CASSVDNRETQYF. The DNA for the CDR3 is TGTGCCAGCAGTGTCGACAATCGGGAGACCCAGTACTTC.

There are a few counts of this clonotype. DNA for the CDR3: TGTGCCAGCAGCTCTCGTAGCTCCTACAATGAGCAGTTCTTC. Amino acid sequence: CASSSRSSYNEQFF. The chain recombines TRBV7-9 with TRBJ2-1; D remains unclear. Germline V gene lookup returns CDR1 SEHNR and CDR2 FQNEAQ (reference sequence). The ends were cut back, 4 bases at V and 0 bases at J, with 7 bases in the middle. The CDR3 loop spans 14 amino acids.

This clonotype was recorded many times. In DNA form, the CDR3 reads TGTGCCAGCAGCTCCTTGGGAGGCTCGAGCTCCTACAATGAGCAGTTCTTC. This translates into CASSSLGGSSSYNEQFF. The chain carries TRBV7-3 and TRBJ2-1; tentative D call: TRBD2 (6 bases). Trimming removed 4 bases from V and 0 bases from J, with 16 bases in between. This CDR3 is built from 17 residues. Germline CDR1 reads SGHTA; CDR2 reads FQGTGA.

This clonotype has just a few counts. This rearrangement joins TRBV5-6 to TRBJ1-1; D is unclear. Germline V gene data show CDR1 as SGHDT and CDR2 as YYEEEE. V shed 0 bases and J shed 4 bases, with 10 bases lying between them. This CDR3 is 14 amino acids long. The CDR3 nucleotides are TGTGCCAGCAGCTTGGTGGAGCGCGGCACTGAAGCTTTCTTT. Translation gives CASSLVERGTEAFF.

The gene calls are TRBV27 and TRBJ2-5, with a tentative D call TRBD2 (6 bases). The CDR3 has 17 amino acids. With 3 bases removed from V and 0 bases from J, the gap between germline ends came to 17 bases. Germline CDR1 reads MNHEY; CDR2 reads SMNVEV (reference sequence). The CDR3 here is CASSLLGSSEYQETQYF. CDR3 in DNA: TGTGCCAGCAGTTTGTTGGGGTCTAGCGAGTACCAAGAGACCCAGTACTTC.

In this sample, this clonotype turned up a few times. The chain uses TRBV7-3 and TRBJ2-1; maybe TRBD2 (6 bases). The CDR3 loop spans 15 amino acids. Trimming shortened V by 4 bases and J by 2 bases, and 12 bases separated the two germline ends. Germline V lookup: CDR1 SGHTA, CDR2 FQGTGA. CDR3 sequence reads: CASSSGGVAYNEQFF. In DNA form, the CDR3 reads TGTGCCAGCAGCTCCGGGGGTGTGGCCTACAATGAGCAGTTCTTC.

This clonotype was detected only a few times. CDR3 bases: TGTGCCAGCAGCTCAATAACTAGGGTTATAAATGAGCAGTTCTTC. Its protein is CASSSITRVINEQFF. The rearrangement links TRBV7-6 to TRBJ2-1; tentatively, D is TRBD2 (5 bases). This CDR3 region has 15 residues. V was trimmed by 4 bases and J by 7 bases, leaving 17 bases between them. The V gene's germline CDR1 is SGHVS and CDR2 FNYEAQ.

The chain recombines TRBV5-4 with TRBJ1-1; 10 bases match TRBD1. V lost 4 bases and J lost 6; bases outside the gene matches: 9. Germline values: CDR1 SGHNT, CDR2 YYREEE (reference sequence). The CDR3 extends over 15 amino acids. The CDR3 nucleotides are TGTGCCAGCAGCGCGGGACAGGGGACAAGACCTGAAGCTTTCTTT. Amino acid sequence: CASSAGQGTRPEAFF.

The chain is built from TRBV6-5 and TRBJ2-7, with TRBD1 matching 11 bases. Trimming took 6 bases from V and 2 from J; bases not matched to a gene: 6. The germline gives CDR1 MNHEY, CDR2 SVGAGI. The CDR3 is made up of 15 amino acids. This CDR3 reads CASRRGTGGTYEQYF. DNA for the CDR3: TGTGCCAGCAGACGAGGGACAGGGGGGACCTACGAGCAGTACTTC.

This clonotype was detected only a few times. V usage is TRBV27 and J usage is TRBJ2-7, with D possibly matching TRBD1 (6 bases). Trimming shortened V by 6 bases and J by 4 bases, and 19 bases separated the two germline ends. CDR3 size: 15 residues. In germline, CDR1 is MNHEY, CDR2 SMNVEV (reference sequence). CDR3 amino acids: CASRSGQGPGYEQYF. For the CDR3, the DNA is TGTGCCAGCAGGTCTGGGCAGGGGCCCGGTTACGAGCAGTACTTC.

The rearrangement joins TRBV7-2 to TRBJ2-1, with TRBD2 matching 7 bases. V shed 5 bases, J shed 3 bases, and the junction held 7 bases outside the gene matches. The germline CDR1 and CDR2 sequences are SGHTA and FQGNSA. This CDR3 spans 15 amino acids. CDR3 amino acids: CASSGGGTHYNEQFF. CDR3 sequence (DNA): TGTGCCAGCAGCGGCGGGGGTACCCACTACAATGAGCAGTTCTTC.

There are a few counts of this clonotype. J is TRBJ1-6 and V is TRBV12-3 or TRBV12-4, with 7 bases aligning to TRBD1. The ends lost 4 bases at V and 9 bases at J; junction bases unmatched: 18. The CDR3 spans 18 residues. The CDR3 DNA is TGTGCCAGCAGTTCCATGAGACAGGGCCTTCGGGGAAGTTCACCCCTCCACTTT. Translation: CASSSMRQGLRGSSPLHF.

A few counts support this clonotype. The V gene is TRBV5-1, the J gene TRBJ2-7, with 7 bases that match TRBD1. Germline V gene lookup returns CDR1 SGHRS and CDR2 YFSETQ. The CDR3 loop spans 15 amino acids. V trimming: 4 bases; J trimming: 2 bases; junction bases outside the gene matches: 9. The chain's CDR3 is CASSPGQATAYEQYF. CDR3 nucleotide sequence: TGCGCCAGCAGCCCCGGACAGGCGACCGCCTACGAGCAGTACTTC. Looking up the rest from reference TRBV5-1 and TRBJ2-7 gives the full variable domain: KAGVTQTPRYLIKTRGQQVTLSCSPISGHRSVSWYQQTPGQGLQFLFEYFSETQRNKGNFPGRFSGRQFSNSRSEMNVSTLELGDSALYLCASSPGQATAYEQYFGPGTRLTVT.

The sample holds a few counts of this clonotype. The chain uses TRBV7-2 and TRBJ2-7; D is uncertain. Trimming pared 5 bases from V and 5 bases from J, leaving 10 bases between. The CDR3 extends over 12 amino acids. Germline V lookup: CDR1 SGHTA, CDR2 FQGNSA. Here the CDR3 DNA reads TGTGCCAGCAGCCGAACAAGGGACGAGCAGTACTTC. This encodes CASSRTRDEQYF.

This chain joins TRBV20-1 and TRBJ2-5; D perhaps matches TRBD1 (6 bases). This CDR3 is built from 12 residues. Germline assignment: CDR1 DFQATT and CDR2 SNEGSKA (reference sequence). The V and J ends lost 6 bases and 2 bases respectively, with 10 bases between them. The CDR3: CSARGQQETQYF. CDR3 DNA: TGCAGTGCCCGAGGACAGCAAGAGACCCAGTACTTC.

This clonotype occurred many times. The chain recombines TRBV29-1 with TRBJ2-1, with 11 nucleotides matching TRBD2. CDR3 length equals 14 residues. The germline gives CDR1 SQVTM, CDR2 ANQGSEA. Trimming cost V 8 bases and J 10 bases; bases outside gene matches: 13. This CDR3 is CSTLGTSGSREQFF. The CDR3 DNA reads TGCAGCACCCTGGGTACTAGCGGGAGCAGGGAGCAGTTCTTC.

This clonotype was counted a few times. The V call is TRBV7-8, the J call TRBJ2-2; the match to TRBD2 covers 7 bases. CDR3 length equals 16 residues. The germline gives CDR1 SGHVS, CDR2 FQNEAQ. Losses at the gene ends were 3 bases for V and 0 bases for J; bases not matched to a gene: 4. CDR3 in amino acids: CASSFGAGANTGELFF. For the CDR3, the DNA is TGTGCCAGCAGCTTTGGGGCGGGAGCGAACACCGGGGAGCTGTTTTTT.

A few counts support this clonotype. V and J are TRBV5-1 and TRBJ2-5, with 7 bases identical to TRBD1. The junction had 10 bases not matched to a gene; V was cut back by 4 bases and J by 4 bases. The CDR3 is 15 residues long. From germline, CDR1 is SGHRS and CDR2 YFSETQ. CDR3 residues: CASSTRDSRPETQYF. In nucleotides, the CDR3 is TGCGCCAGCAGCACCCGGGACAGTCGTCCAGAGACCCAGTACTTC. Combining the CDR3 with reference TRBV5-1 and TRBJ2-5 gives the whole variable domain KAGVTQTPRYLIKTRGQQVTLSCSPISGHRSVSWYQQTPGQGLQFLFEYFSETQRNKGNFPGRFSGRQFSNSRSEMNVSTLELGDSALYLCASSTRDSRPETQYFGPGTRLLVL.

The CDR3 nucleotides are TGCGCCAGCGCCTTTCAGGGAAGCCAAGAGACCCAGTACTTC. Its protein is CASAFQGSQETQYF. This chain links TRBV5-1 with TRBJ2-5; perhaps TRBD1 as D (5 bases). This CDR3 contains 14 residues. Germline V gene data show CDR1 as SGHRS and CDR2 as YFSETQ. The germline V and J ends were trimmed by 7 bases and 1 base, with 14 bases remaining between them.

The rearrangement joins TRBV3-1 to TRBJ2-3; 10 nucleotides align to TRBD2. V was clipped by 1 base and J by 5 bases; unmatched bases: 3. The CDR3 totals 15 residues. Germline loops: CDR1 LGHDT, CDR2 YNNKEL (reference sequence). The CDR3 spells CASSQGTSGGDTQYF. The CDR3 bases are TGTGCCAGCAGCCAAGGGACTAGCGGAGGAGATACGCAGTATTTT.

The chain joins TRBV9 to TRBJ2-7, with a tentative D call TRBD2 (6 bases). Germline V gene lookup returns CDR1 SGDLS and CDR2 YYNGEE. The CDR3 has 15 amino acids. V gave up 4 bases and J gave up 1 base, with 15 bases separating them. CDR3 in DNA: TGTGCCAGCAGCCGAAAAGCGGGTTCATCCTACGAGCAGTACTTC. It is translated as CASSRKAGSSYEQYF. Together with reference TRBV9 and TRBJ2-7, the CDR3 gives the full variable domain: DSGVTQTPKHLITATGQRVTLRCSPRSGDLSVYWYQQSLDQGLQFLIQYYNGEERAKGNILERFSAQQFPDLHSELNLSSLELGDSALYFCASSRKAGSSYEQYFGPGTRLTVT.

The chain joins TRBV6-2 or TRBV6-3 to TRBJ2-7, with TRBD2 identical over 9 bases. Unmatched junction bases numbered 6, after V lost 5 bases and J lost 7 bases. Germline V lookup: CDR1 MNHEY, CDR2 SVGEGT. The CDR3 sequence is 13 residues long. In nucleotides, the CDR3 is TGTGCCAGCAGTCCTAGCGGGACTAGAGAGCAGTACTTC. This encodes CASSPSGTREQYF.